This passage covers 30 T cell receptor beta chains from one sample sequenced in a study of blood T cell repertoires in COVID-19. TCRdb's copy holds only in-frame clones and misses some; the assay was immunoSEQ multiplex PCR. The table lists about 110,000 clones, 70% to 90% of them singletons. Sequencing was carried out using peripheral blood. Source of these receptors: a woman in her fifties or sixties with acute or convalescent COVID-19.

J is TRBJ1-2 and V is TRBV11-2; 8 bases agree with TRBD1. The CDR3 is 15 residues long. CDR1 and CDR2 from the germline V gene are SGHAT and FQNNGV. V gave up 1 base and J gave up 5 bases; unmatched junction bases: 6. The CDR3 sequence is CASSLVGDRRYGYTF. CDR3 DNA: TGTGCCAGCAGCTTAGTTGGGGACAGGCGTTATGGCTACACCTTC.

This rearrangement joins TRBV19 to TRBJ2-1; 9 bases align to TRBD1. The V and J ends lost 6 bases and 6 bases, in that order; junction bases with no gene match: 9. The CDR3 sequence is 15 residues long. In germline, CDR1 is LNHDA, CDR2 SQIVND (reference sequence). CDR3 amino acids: CASRVTGGAANEQFF. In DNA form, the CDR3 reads TGTGCCAGTAGAGTAACAGGGGGCGCCGCCAATGAGCAGTTCTTC. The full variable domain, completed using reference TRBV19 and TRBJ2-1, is DGGITQSPKYLFRKEGQNVTLSCEQNLNHDAMYWYRQDPGQGLRLIYYSQIVNDFQKGDIAEGYSVSREKKESFPLTVTSAQKNPTAFYLCASRVTGGAANEQFFGPGTRLTVL.

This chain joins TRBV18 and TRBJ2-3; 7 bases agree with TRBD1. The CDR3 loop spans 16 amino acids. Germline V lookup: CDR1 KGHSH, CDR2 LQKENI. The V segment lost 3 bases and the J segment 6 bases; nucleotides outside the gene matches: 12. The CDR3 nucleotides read TGTGCCAGCTCACCCCCCTCAACTTCGACAGGGGATACGCAGTATTTT. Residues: CASSPPSTSTGDTQYF.

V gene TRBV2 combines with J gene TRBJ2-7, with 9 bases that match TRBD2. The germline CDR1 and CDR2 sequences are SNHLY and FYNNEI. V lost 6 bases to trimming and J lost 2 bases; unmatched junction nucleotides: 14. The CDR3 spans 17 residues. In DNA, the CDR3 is TGTGCCAGCAGGATGGGTGGATCGGGCGGGAGGGCCTACGAGCAGTACTTC. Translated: CASRMGGSGGRAYEQYF.

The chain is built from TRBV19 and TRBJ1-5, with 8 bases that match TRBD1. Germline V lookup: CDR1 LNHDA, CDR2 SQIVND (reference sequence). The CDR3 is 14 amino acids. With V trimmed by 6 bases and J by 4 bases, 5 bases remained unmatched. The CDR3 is CASRLGQVNQPQHF. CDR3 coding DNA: TGTGCCAGTAGGTTGGGACAGGTTAATCAGCCCCAGCATTTT. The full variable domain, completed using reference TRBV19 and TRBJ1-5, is DGGITQSPKYLFRKEGQNVTLSCEQNLNHDAMYWYRQDPGQGLRLIYYSQIVNDFQKGDIAEGYSVSREKKESFPLTVTSAQKNPTAFYLCASRLGQVNQPQHFGDGTRLSIL.

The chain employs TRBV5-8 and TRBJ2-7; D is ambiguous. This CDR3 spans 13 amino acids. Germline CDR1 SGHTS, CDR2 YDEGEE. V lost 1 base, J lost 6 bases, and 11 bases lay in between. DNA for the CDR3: TGTGCCAGCAGCTTGAGTTTCAGTCTCGAGCAGTACTTC. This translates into CASSLSFSLEQYF.

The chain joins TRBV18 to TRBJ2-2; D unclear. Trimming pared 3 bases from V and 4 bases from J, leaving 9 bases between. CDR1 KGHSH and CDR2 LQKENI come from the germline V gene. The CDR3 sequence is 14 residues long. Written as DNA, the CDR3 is TGTGCCAGCTCACCGGGCTCCGGCACCGGGGAGCTGTTTTTT. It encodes CASSPGSGTGELFF.

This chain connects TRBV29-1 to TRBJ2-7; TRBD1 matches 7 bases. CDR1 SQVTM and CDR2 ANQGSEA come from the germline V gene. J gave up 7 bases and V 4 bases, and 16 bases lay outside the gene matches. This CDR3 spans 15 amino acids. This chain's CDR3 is CSVALERLQGSEQYF. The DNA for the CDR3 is TGCAGCGTTGCCCTCGAACGTCTACAGGGGTCGGAGCAGTACTTC.

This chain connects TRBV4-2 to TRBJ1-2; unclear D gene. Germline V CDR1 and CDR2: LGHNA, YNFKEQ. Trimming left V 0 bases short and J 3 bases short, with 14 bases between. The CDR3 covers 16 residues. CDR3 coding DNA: TGTGCCAGCAGCCAAGATACCCAGACGGGAGACTATGGCTACACCTTC. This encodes CASSQDTQTGDYGYTF.

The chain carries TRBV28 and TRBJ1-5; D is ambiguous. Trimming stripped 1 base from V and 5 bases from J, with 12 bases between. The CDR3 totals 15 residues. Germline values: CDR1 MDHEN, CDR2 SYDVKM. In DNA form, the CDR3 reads TGTGCCAGCAGTTTATTGACCTACAGCTATCAGCCCCAGCATTTT. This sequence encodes CASSLLTYSYQPQHF. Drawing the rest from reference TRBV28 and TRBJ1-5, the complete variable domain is DVKVTQSSRYLVKRTGEKVFLECVQDMDHENMFWYRQDPGLGLRLIYFSYDVKMKEKGDIPEGYSVSREKKERFSLILESASTNQTSMYLCASSLLTYSYQPQHFGDGTRLSIL.

CDR3 protein: CAWSVRGQQPQHF. The CDR3 region has the DNA TGTGCCTGGAGTGTAAGGGGGCAACAGCCCCAGCATTTT. V is TRBV30 and J is TRBJ1-5; 7 nucleotides match TRBD1. V trimming: 0 bases; J trimming: 7 bases; junction bases outside the gene matches: 3. CDR1 and CDR2 from the germline V gene are GTSNPN and SVGIG (reference sequence). This CDR3 has 13 residues.

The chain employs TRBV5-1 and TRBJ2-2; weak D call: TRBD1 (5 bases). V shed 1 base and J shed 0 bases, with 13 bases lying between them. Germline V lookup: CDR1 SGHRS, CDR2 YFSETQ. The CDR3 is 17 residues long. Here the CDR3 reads CASSLTGRTPNTGELFF. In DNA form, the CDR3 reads TGCGCCAGCAGCTTGACAGGACGGACCCCGAACACCGGGGAGCTGTTTTTT.

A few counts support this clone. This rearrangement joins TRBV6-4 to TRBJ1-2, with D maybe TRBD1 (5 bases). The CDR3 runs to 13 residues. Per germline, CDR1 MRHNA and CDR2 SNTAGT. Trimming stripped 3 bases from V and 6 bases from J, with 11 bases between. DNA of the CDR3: TGTGCCAGCAGTGAAAGGGGAGGGGATGGCTACACCTTC. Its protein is CASSERGGDGYTF.

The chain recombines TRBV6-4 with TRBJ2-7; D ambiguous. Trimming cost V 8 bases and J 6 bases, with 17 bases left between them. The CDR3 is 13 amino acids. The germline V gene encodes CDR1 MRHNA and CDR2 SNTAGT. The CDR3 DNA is TGTGCCAGCCGCTGCCCGGTGAGGAGCGAGCAGTACTTC. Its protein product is CASRCPVRSEQYF.

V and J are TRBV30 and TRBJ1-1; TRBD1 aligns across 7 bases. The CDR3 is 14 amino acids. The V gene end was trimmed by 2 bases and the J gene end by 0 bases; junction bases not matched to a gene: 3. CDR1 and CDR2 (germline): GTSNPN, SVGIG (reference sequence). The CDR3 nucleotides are TGTGCCTGGAGTTTGGGGACAGTGAACACTGAAGCTTTCTTT. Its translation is CAWSLGTVNTEAFF.

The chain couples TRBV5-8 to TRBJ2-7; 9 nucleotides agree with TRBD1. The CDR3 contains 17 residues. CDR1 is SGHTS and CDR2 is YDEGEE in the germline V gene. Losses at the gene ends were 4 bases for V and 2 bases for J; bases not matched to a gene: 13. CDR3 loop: CASSILRGDRVTYEQYF. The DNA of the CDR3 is TGTGCCAGCAGCATTCTTCGAGGGGACAGGGTCACCTACGAGCAGTACTTC. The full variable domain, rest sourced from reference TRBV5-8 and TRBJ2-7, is EAGVTQSPTHLIKTRGQQATLRCSPISGHTSVYWYQQALGLGLQFLLWYDEGEERNRGNFPPRFSGRQFPNYSSELNVNALELEDSALYLCASSILRGDRVTYEQYFGPGTRLTVT.

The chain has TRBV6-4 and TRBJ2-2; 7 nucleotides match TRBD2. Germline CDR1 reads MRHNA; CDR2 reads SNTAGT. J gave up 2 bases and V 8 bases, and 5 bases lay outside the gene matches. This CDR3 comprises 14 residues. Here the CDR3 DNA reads TGTGCCAGCGGGAGGGACTTTAACACCGGGGAGCTGTTTTTT. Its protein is CASGRDFNTGELFF.

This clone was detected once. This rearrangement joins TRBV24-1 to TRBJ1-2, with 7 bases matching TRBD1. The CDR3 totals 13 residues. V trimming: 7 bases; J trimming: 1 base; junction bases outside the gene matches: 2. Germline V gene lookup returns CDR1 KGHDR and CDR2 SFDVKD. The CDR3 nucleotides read TGTGCCACCAGCAGGGGGGATAACTATGGCTACACCTTC. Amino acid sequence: CATSRGDNYGYTF.

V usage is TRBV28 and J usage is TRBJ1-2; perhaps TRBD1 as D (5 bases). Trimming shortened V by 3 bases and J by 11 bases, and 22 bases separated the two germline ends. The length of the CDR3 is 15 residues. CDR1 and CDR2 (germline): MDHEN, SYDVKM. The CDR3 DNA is TGTGCCAGCAGTTTTATTACGACGGCTCCCAAGGGGTACACCTTC. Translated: CASSFITTAPKGYTF.

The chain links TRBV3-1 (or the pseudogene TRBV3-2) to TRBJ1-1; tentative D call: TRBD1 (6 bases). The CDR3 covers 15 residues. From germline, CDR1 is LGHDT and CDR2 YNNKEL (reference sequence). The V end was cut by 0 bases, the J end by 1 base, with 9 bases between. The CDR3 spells CASSQEQGGNTEAFF. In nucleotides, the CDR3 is TGTGCCAGCAGCCAAGAACAGGGCGGGAACACTGAAGCTTTCTTT.

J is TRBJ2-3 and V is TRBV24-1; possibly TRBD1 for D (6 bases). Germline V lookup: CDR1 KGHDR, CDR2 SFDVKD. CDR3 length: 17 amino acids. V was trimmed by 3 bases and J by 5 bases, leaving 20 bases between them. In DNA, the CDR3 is TGTGCCACCAGTGATCCCAGGAGGCAGGGGAGAATAGATACGCAGTATTTT. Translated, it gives CATSDPRRQGRIDTQYF.

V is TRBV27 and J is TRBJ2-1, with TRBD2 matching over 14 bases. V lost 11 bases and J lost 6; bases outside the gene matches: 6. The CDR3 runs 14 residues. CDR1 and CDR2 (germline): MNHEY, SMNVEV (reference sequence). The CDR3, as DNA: TGTGCCGTCCGGACTAGCGGGAGGTCCAATGAGCAGTTCTTC. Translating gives CAVRTSGRSNEQFF.

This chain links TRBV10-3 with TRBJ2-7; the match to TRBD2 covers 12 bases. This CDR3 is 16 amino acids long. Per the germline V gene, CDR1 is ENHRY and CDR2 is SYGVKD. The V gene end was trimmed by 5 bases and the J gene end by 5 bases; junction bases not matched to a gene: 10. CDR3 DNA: TGTGCCATCAGTACTTCTAGCGGGAGGGCCTTCAACGAGCAGTACTTC. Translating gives CAISTSSGRAFNEQYF.

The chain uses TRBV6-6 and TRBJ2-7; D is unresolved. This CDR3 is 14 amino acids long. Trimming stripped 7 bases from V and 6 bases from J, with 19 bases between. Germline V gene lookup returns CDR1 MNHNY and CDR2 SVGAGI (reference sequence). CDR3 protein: CASNSQVLSSEQYF. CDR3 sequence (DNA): TGTGCCAGCAACTCCCAAGTCCTCTCGAGCGAGCAGTACTTC.

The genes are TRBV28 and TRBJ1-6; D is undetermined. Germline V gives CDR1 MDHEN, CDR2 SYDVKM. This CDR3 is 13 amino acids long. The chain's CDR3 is CAARPSDNSPLHF. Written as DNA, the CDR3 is TGTGCTGCGAGGCCTTCTGATAATTCACCCCTCCACTTT.

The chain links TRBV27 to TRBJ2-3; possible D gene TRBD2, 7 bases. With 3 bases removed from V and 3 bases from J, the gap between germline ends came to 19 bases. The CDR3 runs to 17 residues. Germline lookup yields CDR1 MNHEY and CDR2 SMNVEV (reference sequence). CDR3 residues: CASSLRGGALATDTQYF. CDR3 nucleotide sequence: TGTGCCAGCAGTTTGAGGGGGGGCGCGTTGGCAACAGATACGCAGTATTTT.

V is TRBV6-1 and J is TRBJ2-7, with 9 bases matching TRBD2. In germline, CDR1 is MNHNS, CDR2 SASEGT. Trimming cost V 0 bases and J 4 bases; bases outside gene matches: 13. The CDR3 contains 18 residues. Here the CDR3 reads CASSEALPGRGGQYEQYF. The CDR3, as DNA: TGTGCCAGCAGTGAAGCCCTCCCCGGGCGGGGGGGTCAATACGAGCAGTACTTC.

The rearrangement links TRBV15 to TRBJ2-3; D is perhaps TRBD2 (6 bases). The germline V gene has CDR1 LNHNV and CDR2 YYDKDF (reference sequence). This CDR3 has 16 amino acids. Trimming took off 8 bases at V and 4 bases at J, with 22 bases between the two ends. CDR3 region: CATAGPFGSGADTQYF. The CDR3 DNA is TGTGCCACCGCGGGGCCCTTCGGGTCGGGGGCAGATACGCAGTATTTT.

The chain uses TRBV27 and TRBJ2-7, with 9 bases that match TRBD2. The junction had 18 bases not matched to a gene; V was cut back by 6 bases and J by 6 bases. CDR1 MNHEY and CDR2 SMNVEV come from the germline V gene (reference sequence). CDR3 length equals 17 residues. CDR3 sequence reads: CASSGHFSGRAGGEQYF. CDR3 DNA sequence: TGTGCCAGCAGCGGGCATTTTAGCGGGAGAGCTGGGGGCGAGCAGTACTTC.

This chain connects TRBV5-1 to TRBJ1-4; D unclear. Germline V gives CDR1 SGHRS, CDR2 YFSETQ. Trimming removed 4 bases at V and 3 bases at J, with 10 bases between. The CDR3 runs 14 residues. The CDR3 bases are TGCGCCAGCAGCCCACAGCTCTCTAATGAAAAACTGTTTTTT. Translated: CASSPQLSNEKLFF.